This record looks at one TCR beta chain sequence and its context. Repertoires were generated with immunoSEQ multiplex PCR, while TCRdb's copy carries only in-frame clones and drops some. The table lists 83,000 or so clones, almost 90% of them singletons, with approximately 3.9% in the top ten. Germline CDR1 LNHDA, CDR2 SQIVND (reference sequence). The CDR3 runs 15 residues. The ends were cut back, 3 bases at V and 3 bases at J, with 12 bases in the middle. The source of the sample is a study of identifying expanded T cells in peripheral blood. This chain joins TRBV19 and TRBJ1-5; maybe TRBD1 (5 bases). The sequence was collected from a person aged 18 to 75 in good health. Material: blood. The CDR3 nucleotides are TGTGCCAGTAGTATTGCAGGGTCGAACAATCAGCCCCAGCATTTT. Translated, it gives CASSIAGSNNQPQHF.